In its sample, the clone carrying this T cell receptor beta chain was seen once. Profiled with immunoSEQ multiplex PCR; TCRdb holds only in-frame clones, not every one. This table has roughly 450,000 clones, roughly 87% appearing once. This record belongs to a study of blood T cell repertoires in COVID-19. CDR1 and CDR2 from the germline V gene are KGHSH and LQKENI. There are 14 residues in the CDR3. The trim removed 4 bases at V and 3 bases at J, leaving 6 bases unmatched. The chain combines TRBV18 with TRBJ2-7, with 7 bases aligning to TRBD1. The receptor comes from a man aged 18-30 years who had recovered from COVID-19. Sequencing input: PBMCs or T cells enriched from blood (not recorded which). The CDR3 here is CASSLYRDSYEQYF. CDR3 DNA: TGTGCCAGCTCACTTTACCGGGACAGCTACGAGCAGTACTTC.